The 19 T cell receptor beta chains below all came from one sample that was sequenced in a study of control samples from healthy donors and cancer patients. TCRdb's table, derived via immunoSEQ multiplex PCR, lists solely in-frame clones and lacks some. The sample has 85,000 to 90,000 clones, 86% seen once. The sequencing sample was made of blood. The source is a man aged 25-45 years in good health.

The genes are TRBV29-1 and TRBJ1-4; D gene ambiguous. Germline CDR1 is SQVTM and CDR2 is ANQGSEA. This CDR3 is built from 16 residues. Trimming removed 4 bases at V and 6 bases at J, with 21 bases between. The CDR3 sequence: CSVGGESGGFDEKLFF. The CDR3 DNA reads TGCAGCGTTGGTGGGGAAAGTGGAGGGTTTGATGAAAAACTGTTTTTT. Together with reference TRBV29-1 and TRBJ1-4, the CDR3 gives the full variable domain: SAVISQKPSRDICQRGTSLTIQCQVDSQVTMMFWYRQQPGQSLTLIATANQGSEATYESGFVIDKFPISRPNLTFSTLTVSNMSPEDSSIYLCSVGGESGGFDEKLFFGSGTQLSVL.

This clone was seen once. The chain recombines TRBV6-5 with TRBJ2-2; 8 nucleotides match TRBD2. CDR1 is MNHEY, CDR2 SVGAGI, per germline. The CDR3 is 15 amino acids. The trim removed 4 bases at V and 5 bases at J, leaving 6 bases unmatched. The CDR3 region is CASSSGTGGTGELFF. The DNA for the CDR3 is TGTGCCAGCAGTTCCGGGACGGGAGGGACCGGGGAGCTGTTTTTT.

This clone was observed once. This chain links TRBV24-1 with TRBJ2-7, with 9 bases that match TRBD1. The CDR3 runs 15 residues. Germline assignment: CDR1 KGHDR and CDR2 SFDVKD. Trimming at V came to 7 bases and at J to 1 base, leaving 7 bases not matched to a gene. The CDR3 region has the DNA TGTGCCACCAGGGGGCGGGACAGGGTTTCCTACGAGCAGTACGTC. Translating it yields CATRGRDRVSYEQYV.

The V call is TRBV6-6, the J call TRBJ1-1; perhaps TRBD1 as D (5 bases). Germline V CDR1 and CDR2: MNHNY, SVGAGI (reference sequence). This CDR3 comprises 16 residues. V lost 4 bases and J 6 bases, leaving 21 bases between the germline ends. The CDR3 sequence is CASSSGLEKTWAEAFF. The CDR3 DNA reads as TGTGCCAGCAGTTCGGGACTTGAAAAGACGTGGGCTGAAGCTTTCTTT.

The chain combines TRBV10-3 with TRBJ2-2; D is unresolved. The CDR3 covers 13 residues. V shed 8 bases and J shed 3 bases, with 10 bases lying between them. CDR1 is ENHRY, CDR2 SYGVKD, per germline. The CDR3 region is CAISRVHTGELFF. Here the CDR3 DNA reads TGTGCCATCTCCAGAGTCCACACCGGGGAGCTGTTTTTT.

As DNA, the CDR3 is TGCGCCAGCAGTAAAAGGGCGGACGGAGCCAAAAACATTCAGTACTTC. The encoded protein is CASSKRADGAKNIQYF. V gene TRBV5-1 combines with J gene TRBJ2-4; D not resolved. Trimming took off 5 bases at V and 0 bases at J, with 15 bases between the two ends. The CDR3 contains 16 residues. Germline V lookup: CDR1 SGHRS, CDR2 YFSETQ.

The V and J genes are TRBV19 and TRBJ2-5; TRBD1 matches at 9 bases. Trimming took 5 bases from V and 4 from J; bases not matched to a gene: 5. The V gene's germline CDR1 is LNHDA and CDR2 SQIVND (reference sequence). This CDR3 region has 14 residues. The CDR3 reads CASSRQDRGETQYF. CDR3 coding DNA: TGTGCCAGTAGTCGTCAGGACAGGGGAGAGACCCAGTACTTC. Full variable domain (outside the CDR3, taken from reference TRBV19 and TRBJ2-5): DGGITQSPKYLFRKEGQNVTLSCEQNLNHDAMYWYRQDPGQGLRLIYYSQIVNDFQKGDIAEGYSVSREKKESFPLTVTSAQKNPTAFYLCASSRQDRGETQYFGPGTRLLVL.

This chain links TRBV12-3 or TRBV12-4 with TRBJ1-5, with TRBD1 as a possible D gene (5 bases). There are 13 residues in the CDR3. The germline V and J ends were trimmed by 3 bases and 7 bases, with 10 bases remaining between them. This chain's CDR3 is CASSFGGGQPQHF. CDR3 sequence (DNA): TGTGCCAGCAGTTTCGGGGGTGGCCAGCCCCAGCATTTT.

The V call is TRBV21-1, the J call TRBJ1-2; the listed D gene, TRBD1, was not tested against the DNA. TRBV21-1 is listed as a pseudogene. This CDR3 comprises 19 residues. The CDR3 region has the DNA TGTGCCAGCAGCAAGGAGTCAGACAGGGCTTTCTACACTAACTATGGCTACACCTTC. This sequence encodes CASSKESDRAFYTNYGYTF.

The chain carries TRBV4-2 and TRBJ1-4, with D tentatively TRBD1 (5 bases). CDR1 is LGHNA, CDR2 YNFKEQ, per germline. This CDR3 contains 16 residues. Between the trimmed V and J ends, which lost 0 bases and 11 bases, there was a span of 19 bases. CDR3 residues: CASSQETGLGVGKLFF. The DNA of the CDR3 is TGTGCCAGCAGCCAAGAAACGGGATTAGGGGTTGGGAAACTGTTTTTT.

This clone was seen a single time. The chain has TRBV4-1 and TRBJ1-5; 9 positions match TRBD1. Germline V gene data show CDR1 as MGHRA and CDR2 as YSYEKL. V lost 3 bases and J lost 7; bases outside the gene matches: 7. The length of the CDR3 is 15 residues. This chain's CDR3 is CASSHNDRGEQPQHF. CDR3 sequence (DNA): TGCGCCAGCAGCCATAATGACAGGGGGGAACAGCCCCAGCATTTT.

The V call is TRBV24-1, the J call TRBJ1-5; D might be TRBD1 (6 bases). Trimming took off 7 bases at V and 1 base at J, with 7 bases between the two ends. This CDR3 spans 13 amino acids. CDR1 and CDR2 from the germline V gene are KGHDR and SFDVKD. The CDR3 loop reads CATRQGSNQPQHF. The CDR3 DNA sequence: TGTGCCACCAGACAGGGAAGCAATCAGCCCCAGCATTTT.

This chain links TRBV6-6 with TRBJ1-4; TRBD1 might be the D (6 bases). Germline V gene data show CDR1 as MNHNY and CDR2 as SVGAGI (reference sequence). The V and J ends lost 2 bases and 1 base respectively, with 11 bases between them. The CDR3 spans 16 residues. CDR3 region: CASSYGATGTNEKLFF. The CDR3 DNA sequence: TGTGCCAGCAGTTACGGGGCGACAGGAACTAATGAAAAACTGTTTTTT.

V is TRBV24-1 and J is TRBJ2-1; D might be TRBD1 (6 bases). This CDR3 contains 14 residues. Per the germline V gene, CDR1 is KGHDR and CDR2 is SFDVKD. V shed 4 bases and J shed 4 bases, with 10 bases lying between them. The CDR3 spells CATSERTAYNEQFF. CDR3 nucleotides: TGTGCCACCAGTGAGAGGACAGCGTACAATGAGCAGTTCTTC.

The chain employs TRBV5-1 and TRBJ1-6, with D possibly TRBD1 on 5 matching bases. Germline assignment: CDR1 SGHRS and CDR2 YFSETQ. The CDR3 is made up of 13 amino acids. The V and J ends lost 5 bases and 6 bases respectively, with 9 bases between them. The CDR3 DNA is TGCGCCAGCAGTGACAGCCGTAATTCACCCCTCCACTTT. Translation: CASSDSRNSPLHF.

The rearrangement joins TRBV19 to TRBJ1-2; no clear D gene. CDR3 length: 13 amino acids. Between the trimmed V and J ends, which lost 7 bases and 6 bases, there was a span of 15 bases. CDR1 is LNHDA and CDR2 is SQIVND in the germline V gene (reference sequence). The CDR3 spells CASTKDGLDGYTF. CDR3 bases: TGTGCCAGTACTAAGGACGGGTTAGATGGCTACACCTTC. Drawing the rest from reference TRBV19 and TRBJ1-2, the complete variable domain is DGGITQSPKYLFRKEGQNVTLSCEQNLNHDAMYWYRQDPGQGLRLIYYSQIVNDFQKGDIAEGYSVSREKKESFPLTVTSAQKNPTAFYLCASTKDGLDGYTFGSGTRLTVV.

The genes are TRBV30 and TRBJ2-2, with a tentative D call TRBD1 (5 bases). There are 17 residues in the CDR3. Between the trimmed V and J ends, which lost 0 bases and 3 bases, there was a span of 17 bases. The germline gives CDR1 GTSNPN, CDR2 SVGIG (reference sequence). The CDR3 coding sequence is TGTGCCTGGAGTGTAGAAGTGGCCAGGGCCCACACCGGGGAGCTGTTTTTT. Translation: CAWSVEVARAHTGELFF.

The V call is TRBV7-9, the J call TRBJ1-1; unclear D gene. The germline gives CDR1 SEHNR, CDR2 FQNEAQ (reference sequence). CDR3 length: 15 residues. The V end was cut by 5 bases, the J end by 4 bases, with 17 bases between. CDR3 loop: CASSPTKGGSTEAFF. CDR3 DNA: TGTGCCAGCAGCCCCACGAAGGGAGGGAGCACTGAAGCTTTCTTT.

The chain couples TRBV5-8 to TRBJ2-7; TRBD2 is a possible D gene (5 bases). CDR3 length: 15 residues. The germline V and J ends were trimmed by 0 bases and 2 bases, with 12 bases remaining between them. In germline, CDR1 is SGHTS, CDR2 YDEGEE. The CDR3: CASSLEAGPAYEQYF. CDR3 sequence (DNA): TGTGCCAGCAGCTTGGAGGCGGGCCCCGCCTACGAGCAGTACTTC.